One sample yielded the 32 T cell receptor beta chains listed below, sequenced in a study of cytomegalovirus exposure and HLA in healthy donors. The PCR used 60 Vbeta and 13 Jbeta primers. Profiled with immunoSEQ multiplex PCR; TCRdb holds only in-frame clones, not every one. In the table there are over 120,000 clones, roughly 70% of which are singletons. Sequencing was done on a sample of PBMCs. These receptors all come from a man aged 25 to 40 in good health and CMV-seronegative.

As for this clone: The junction departs from the called germline gene at one end, perhaps through a read error. This chain uses TRBV10-3 with TRBJ2-6; TRBD1 is a possible D gene (5 bases). Germline CDR1 is ENHRY and CDR2 is SYGVKD. This CDR3 is built from 15 residues. The CDR3 sequence: CAISEGGSGANGLTF. CDR3 nucleotides: TGTGCCATCAGTGAGGGTGGCTCTGGGGCCAACGGCCTGACTTTC.

This clone has a handful of counts. The J gene is TRBJ2-6, the V gene TRBV30; D gene unclear. Per germline, CDR1 GTSNPN and CDR2 SVGIG (reference sequence). Trimming removed 8 bases from V and 7 bases from J, with 12 bases in between. The CDR3 contains 12 residues. The CDR3 sequence: CAQRLFANVLTF. CDR3 nucleotides: TGTGCCCAGAGGCTATTTGCCAACGTCCTGACTTTC.

The gene calls are TRBV28 and TRBJ2-1, with unresolved D. There are 13 residues in the CDR3. Trimming stripped 4 bases from V and 10 bases from J, with 14 bases between. Per the germline V gene, CDR1 is MDHEN and CDR2 is SYDVKM. The chain's CDR3 is CASSYQVVGEQFF. The CDR3 DNA reads TGTGCCAGCAGTTATCAGGTGGTTGGGGAGCAGTTCTTC.

This clone has only one observation. A junction boundary mismatches the germline segment, possibly from a read error. This CDR3 is also generated by other DNA sequences in the sample. V gene TRBV27 combines with J gene TRBJ2-3; 11 nucleotides align to TRBD2. CDR3 size: 18 residues. Germline V lookup: CDR1 MNHEY, CDR2 SMNVEV (reference sequence). The CDR3 DNA reads as TGTGCCAGCAGTTTTCGGGTCGTTAGCGGGGGGGGGCCAGATACGCAATATTTT. It encodes CASSFRVVSGGGPDTQYF.

This clone has more than one count but fewer than ten. This chain links TRBV6-6 with TRBJ2-1, with 10 bases aligning to TRBD2. V dropped 2 bases and J dropped 5; count of bases not matched to a gene: 6. CDR3 length: 16 residues. CDR1 is MNHNY, CDR2 SVGAGI, per germline (reference sequence). CDR3 protein: CASSYLSGRADNEQFF. The CDR3 DNA reads TGTGCCAGCAGTTACCTAAGCGGGAGGGCCGACAATGAGCAGTTCTTC.

The sample holds a few counts of this clone. The chain recombines TRBV28 with TRBJ1-5, with 9 bases aligning to TRBD1. This CDR3 has 16 amino acids. Germline-derived CDR1 and CDR2 are MDHEN and SYDVKM. The J segment lost 7 bases and the V segment lost 7 bases, leaving 14 bases of the junction unmatched. The CDR3 region is CASNAHSGTGWQPQHF. Written as DNA, the CDR3 is TGTGCCAGCAACGCTCACTCCGGGACAGGGTGGCAGCCCCAGCATTTT.

This chain uses TRBV21-1 with TRBJ1-3; the table's D call TRBD1 went unverified against the DNA. TRBV21-1 corresponds to a pseudogene. There are 15 residues in the CDR3. The CDR3 protein is CASSNPRTGRNTIYF. CDR3 bases: TGTGCCAGCAGCAACCCGCGGACAGGTAGGAACACCATATATTTT.

This clone was detected once. The chain carries TRBV5-1 and TRBJ2-1, with 9 bases aligning to TRBD1. Germline CDR1 SGHRS, CDR2 YFSETQ. The CDR3 is 15 residues long. The V and J ends lost 3 bases and 4 bases, in that order; junction bases with no gene match: 5. Written as DNA, the CDR3 is TGCGCCAGCAGCTCTACCGGGACAGGGTACAATGAGCAGTTCTTC. Its protein product is CASSSTGTGYNEQFF.

The V and J genes are TRBV5-1 and TRBJ2-7, with D maybe TRBD1 (5 bases). This CDR3 has 14 amino acids. V was clipped by 2 bases and J by 0 bases, with 9 bases between them. Germline CDR1 is SGHRS and CDR2 is YFSETQ. The CDR3 sequence is CASSFNRNSYEQYF. CDR3 sequence (DNA): TGCGCCAGCAGCTTCAACAGGAACTCCTACGAGCAGTACTTC. Full variable domain (remainder filled in from reference TRBV5-1 and TRBJ2-7): KAGVTQTPRYLIKTRGQQVTLSCSPISGHRSVSWYQQTPGQGLQFLFEYFSETQRNKGNFPGRFSGRQFSNSRSEMNVSTLELGDSALYLCASSFNRNSYEQYFGPGTRLTVT.

The chain employs TRBV5-1 and TRBJ1-1; D unclear. Trimming pared 1 base from V and 7 bases from J, leaving 11 bases between. The CDR3 extends over 13 amino acids. Germline V gene sequence: CDR1 SGHRS, CDR2 YFSETQ. The chain's CDR3 is CASSLSAAYEAFF. The CDR3 DNA is TGCGCCAGCAGCTTGTCGGCAGCGTATGAAGCTTTCTTT.

This sequence joins TRBV5-1 and TRBJ2-7; a possible D gene is TRBD1 (6 bases). From germline, CDR1 is SGHRS and CDR2 YFSETQ. V was pared by 0 bases and J by 7 bases, with 14 bases between. The CDR3 covers 14 residues. The CDR3 sequence is CASSLVYGRGEQYF. The CDR3 DNA reads as TGCGCCAGCAGCTTGGTTTACGGTAGGGGGGAGCAGTACTTC.

The chain uses TRBV5-4 and TRBJ2-1, with TRBD1 matching over 8 bases. Germline lookup yields CDR1 SGHNT and CDR2 YYREEE (reference sequence). After removal of 0 bases from V and 5 bases from J, the junction contained 7 bases not matched to a gene. The CDR3 contains 16 residues. CDR3 residues: CASSLGWTGLHNEQFF. In DNA, the CDR3 is TGTGCCAGCAGCTTGGGCTGGACAGGGCTTCACAATGAGCAGTTCTTC.

The CDR3 loop is CASSLTTRDTQYF. The CDR3, as DNA: TGTGCCAGCAGTTTAACGACTCGGGATACGCAGTATTTT. The chain recombines TRBV27 with TRBJ2-3; D is ambiguous. The germline CDR1 and CDR2 sequences are MNHEY and SMNVEV (reference sequence). Trimming removed 2 bases from V and 6 bases from J, with 9 bases in between. The CDR3 runs 13 residues.

This clone occurred once. V usage is TRBV2 and J usage is TRBJ2-7; a possible D gene is TRBD2 (5 bases). Looked up from germline, CDR1 is SNHLY and CDR2 is FYNNEI. V lost 4 bases to trimming and J lost 11 bases, with 15 bases between them. The CDR3 totals 12 residues. The CDR3: CASSVDPKAEYF. CDR3 DNA: TGTGCCAGCAGTGTTGATCCCAAAGCGGAGTACTTC. The complete variable domain, with remaining parts taken from reference TRBV2 and TRBJ2-7, reads EPEVTQTPSHQVTQMGQEVILRCVPISNHLYFYWYRQILGQKVEFLVSFYNNEISEKSEIFDDQFSVERPDGSNFTLKIRSTKLEDSAMYFCASSVDPKAEYFGPGTRLTVT.

The rearrangement joins TRBV5-1 to TRBJ2-5; 8 bases fit TRBD2. Germline V gene lookup returns CDR1 SGHRS and CDR2 YFSETQ. Trimming cost V 1 base and J 2 bases; bases outside gene matches: 7. This CDR3 is 16 amino acids long. CDR3 region: CASSLTPLAGQETQYF. The CDR3 DNA reads as TGCGCCAGCAGCTTGACCCCCTTAGCGGGGCAAGAGACCCAGTACTTC. Combining the CDR3 with reference TRBV5-1 and TRBJ2-5 gives the whole variable domain KAGVTQTPRYLIKTRGQQVTLSCSPISGHRSVSWYQQTPGQGLQFLFEYFSETQRNKGNFPGRFSGRQFSNSRSEMNVSTLELGDSALYLCASSLTPLAGQETQYFGPGTRLLVL.

The rearrangement joins TRBV5-1 to TRBJ1-1; 11 nucleotides line up with TRBD1. V trimming: 3 bases; J trimming: 0 bases; junction bases outside the gene matches: 1. Germline values: CDR1 SGHRS, CDR2 YFSETQ. The CDR3 runs 15 residues. The CDR3 coding sequence is TGCGCCAGCAGCTGGACAGGGGGCATGAACACTGAAGCTTTCTTT. Its translation: CASSWTGGMNTEAFF.

The chain combines TRBV5-6 with TRBJ1-4; D ambiguous. Trimming shortened V by 3 bases and J by 8 bases, and 14 bases separated the two germline ends. Germline lookup yields CDR1 SGHDT and CDR2 YYEEEE. The CDR3 consists of 14 residues. The CDR3 loop reads CASSYRGGYEKLFF. The CDR3 DNA reads TGTGCCAGCAGCTACCGGGGAGGATACGAAAAACTGTTTTTT.

DNA for the CDR3: TGTGCCAGCTCACCATTCGACAGCTCCTATAATTCACCCCTCCACTTT. Its protein is CASSPFDSSYNSPLHF. V is TRBV18 and J is TRBJ1-6; TRBD1 might be the D (5 bases). Germline V gene lookup returns CDR1 KGHSH and CDR2 LQKENI. The ends were cut back, 2 bases at V and 0 bases at J, with 8 bases in the middle. The CDR3 has 16 amino acids. Filled out from reference TRBV18 and TRBJ1-6, the complete variable domain reads NAGVMQNPRHLVRRRGQEARLRCSPMKGHSHVYWYRQLPEEGLKFMVYLQKENIIDESGMPKERFSAEFPKEGPSILRIQQVVRGDSAAYFCASSPFDSSYNSPLHFGNGTRLTVT.

This chain joins TRBV18 and TRBJ2-7, with TRBD2 as a possible D gene (6 bases). This CDR3 is 15 amino acids long. The V end was cut by 3 bases, the J end by 1 base, with 13 bases between. Germline V gene data show CDR1 as KGHSH and CDR2 as LQKENI. The CDR3 loop reads CASSPRRGTSYEQYF. Here the CDR3 DNA reads TGTGCCAGCTCACCGAGGAGGGGCACTTCCTACGAGCAGTACTTC.

V usage is TRBV6-5 and J usage is TRBJ2-1; D gene uncertain. The germline CDR1 and CDR2 sequences are MNHEY and SVGAGI. This CDR3 is built from 11 residues. The V and J ends lost 5 bases and 7 bases respectively, with 6 bases between them. The CDR3 DNA sequence: TGTGCCAGCAGTGCCCGGAATGAGCAGTTCTTC. It is translated as CASSARNEQFF.

This chain uses TRBV11-1 with TRBJ1-2, with D uncertain. V was trimmed by 8 bases and J by 4 bases, leaving 14 bases between them. There are 13 residues in the CDR3. The germline gives CDR1 SGHAT, CDR2 FQDESV (reference sequence). The CDR3: CASGLAGVYGYTF. For the CDR3, the DNA is TGTGCCAGCGGCCTTGCAGGTGTCTATGGCTACACCTTC.

The chain couples TRBV7-3 to TRBJ1-1; a weak D match, TRBD1 (5 bases). The germline V gene has CDR1 SGHTA and CDR2 FQGTGA. CDR3 size: 14 residues. V gave up 3 bases and J gave up 4 bases, with 12 bases separating them. Here the CDR3 DNA reads TGTGCCAGCAGCTTGGGGGGACGGAGCACTGAAGCTTTCTTT. As protein: CASSLGGRSTEAFF. The whole variable domain, filled in from reference TRBV7-3 and TRBJ1-1, reads GAGVSQTPSNKVTEKGKYVELRCDPISGHTALYWYRQSLGQGPEFLIYFQGTGAADDSGLPNDRFFAVRPEGSVSTLKIQRTERGDSAVYLCASSLGGRSTEAFFGQGTRLTVV.

This rearrangement joins TRBV7-9 to TRBJ1-1; D remains ambiguous. V lost 3 bases and J 5 bases, leaving 13 bases between the germline ends. The CDR3 consists of 14 residues. Germline V gene sequence: CDR1 SEHNR, CDR2 FQNEAQ (reference sequence). Here the CDR3 reads CASSFDPTGTEAFF. CDR3 sequence (DNA): TGTGCCAGCAGCTTTGACCCCACGGGGACTGAAGCTTTCTTT.

V and J are TRBV11-3 and TRBJ2-3, with D perhaps TRBD2 (5 bases). Germline values: CDR1 SGHNT, CDR2 YENEEA. Trimming stripped 1 base from V and 6 bases from J, with 11 bases between. The CDR3 is 14 residues long. The CDR3 sequence: CASSLGGRGDTQYF. DNA of the CDR3: TGTGCCAGCAGCTTAGGTGGGAGAGGTGATACGCAGTATTTT.

The V gene is TRBV30, the J gene TRBJ1-2; the match to TRBD1 covers 9 bases. This CDR3 has 12 amino acids. V was clipped by 3 bases and J by 8 bases; unmatched bases: 4. Germline CDR1 GTSNPN, CDR2 SVGIG (reference sequence). Written as DNA, the CDR3 is TGTGCCTGGAGCGGACAGGGGCACGGCTACACCTTC. Residues: CAWSGQGHGYTF.

This clone occurred a few times. This chain joins TRBV29-1 and TRBJ1-5; D uncertain. V gave up 4 bases and J gave up 3 bases, with 7 bases separating them. This CDR3 has 12 amino acids. Germline CDR1 is SQVTM and CDR2 is ANQGSEA. CDR3 sequence reads: CSVAQHNQPQHF. The CDR3, as DNA: TGCAGCGTTGCACAGCACAATCAGCCCCAGCATTTT.

The rearrangement joins TRBV6-5 to TRBJ2-5; weak D call: TRBD2 (5 bases). The end of the DNA aligns better with TRBJ2-7, so the J call may be wrong. Germline CDR1 reads MNHEY; CDR2 reads SVGAGI. The CDR3 has 16 residues. This chain's CDR3 is CASSFKPGPLAGEQYF. Here the CDR3 DNA reads TGTGCCAGCAGTTTCAAACCCGGACCTCTAGCAGGCGAGCAGTACTTC.

The rearrangement uses TRBV2 and TRBJ2-7; TRBD1 matches at 11 bases. Germline-derived CDR1 and CDR2 are SNHLY and FYNNEI. CDR3 size: 14 residues. J was trimmed by 5 bases and V by 6 bases; bases with no gene match: 6. For the CDR3, the DNA is TGTGCCAGCAGAGATGGACAGGGGGCCAACGAGCAGTACTTC. Residues: CASRDGQGANEQYF.

The J gene is TRBJ2-3, the V gene TRBV7-2, with 11 bases aligning to TRBD2. CDR3 length equals 13 residues. The germline V gene encodes CDR1 SGHTA and CDR2 FQGNSA. V lost 7 bases, J lost 6 bases, and 3 bases stayed unmatched. CDR3 region: CASIRTSGDTQYF. The CDR3 DNA is TGTGCCAGCATCCGGACTAGCGGGGATACGCAGTATTTT.

The rearrangement links TRBV11-2 to TRBJ2-5, with a tentative D call TRBD1 (5 bases). CDR3 length: 15 amino acids. V lost 4 bases to trimming and J lost 5 bases, with 17 bases between them. The germline V gene has CDR1 SGHAT and CDR2 FQNNGV. The CDR3 DNA follows: TGTGCCAGCAGCTCTCCGACAGTACTTAAGGAGACCCAGTACTTC. As protein: CASSSPTVLKETQYF.

The gene calls are TRBV6-4 and TRBJ2-1, with a tentative D call TRBD2 (6 bases). Trimming removed 5 bases at V and 4 bases at J, with 18 bases between. The V gene's germline CDR1 is MRHNA and CDR2 SNTAGT. This CDR3 has 16 residues. For the CDR3, the DNA is TGTGCCAGCAGTCCCACTGGCGGGGCCTTTTACAATGAGCAGTTCTTC. Its protein product is CASSPTGGAFYNEQFF.

A few counts support this clone. This chain joins TRBV2 and TRBJ2-4, with 12 nucleotides matching TRBD2. The germline CDR1 and CDR2 sequences are SNHLY and FYNNEI. This CDR3 is 16 amino acids long. With 1 base clipped from V and 4 bases from J, the junction kept 2 bases outside the gene matches. The DNA of the CDR3 is TGTGCCAGCAGTGAAGGGCTAGCGGGGGGGAAAAACATTCAGTACTTC. It translates to CASSEGLAGGKNIQYF.